These T cell receptor beta chains were read from a single sample in a study of PD-1 blockade in mismatch repair-deficient tumors. Sequenced by immunoSEQ multiplex PCR; TCRdb stores in-frame clones only, minus some. The profile shows 130,000 or so clones, around 87% of them singletons. The sequences come from peripheral blood, collected 44 weeks after starting pembrolizumab. The origin of the receptors is an adult with mismatch repair-deficient cancer. Both conserved end residues are trimmed from each CDR3. The order of the fields is V gene, clone size, J gene, CDR3 protein. Only part of the rows carry a size: once, few, many, or a class if the clone is expanded.

V: TRBV7-3; size: NA; J: TRBJ2-1; CDR3: ASSLQRAAGGNEQF
V: TRBV5-1; size: NA; J: TRBJ2-3; CDR3: ASSSGQVLGADTQY
V: TRBV4-1; size: NA; J: TRBJ2-3; CDR3: ASSQVSKGGTDTQY
V: TRBV2; size: NA; J: TRBJ2-5; CDR3: ASSASGQGQETQY
V: TRBV6-5; size: NA; J: TRBJ1-1; CDR3: ASSYWMNTEAF
V: TRBV10-2; size: NA; J: TRBJ2-6; CDR3: ASSPKGRPHAGANVLT
V: TRBV19; size: NA; J: TRBJ1-5; CDR3: ASSIKGALNQPQH
V: TRBV6-6; size: few; J: TRBJ1-4; CDR3: ASIGLPNEKLF
V: TRBV7-9; size: NA; J: TRBJ2-3; CDR3: ASSLAGSGPPTDTQY
V: TRBV6-1; size: once; J: TRBJ2-3; CDR3: ASSGRGYTDTQY
V: TRBV29-1; size: few; J: TRBJ1-2; CDR3: SVGLNYGYT
V: TRBV5-4; size: NA; J: TRBJ1-2; CDR3: ASSLLELGYT
V: TRBV6-6; size: few; J: TRBJ1-2; CDR3: ASTNDRGHYGYT
V: TRBV5-4; size: once; J: TRBJ1-4; CDR3: ASSQGGRGSNEKLF
V: TRBV11-2; size: NA; J: TRBJ2-7; CDR3: ASSWGQFYEQY
V: TRBV7-3; size: NA; J: TRBJ2-1; CDR3: ASSVVGGRASGEQF
V: TRBV7-9; size: NA; J: TRBJ2-5; CDR3: ASSIDTWDRGYRETQY
V: TRBV4-1; size: NA; J: TRBJ2-2; CDR3: ASSQSSVLVAGELF
V: TRBV29-1; size: NA; J: TRBJ2-7; CDR3: SVEGASYEQY
V: TRBV5-6; size: NA; J: TRBJ2-1; CDR3: ASSPDRGLFYNEQF
V: TRBV28; size: NA; J: TRBJ2-7; CDR3: ASSLRDRVFTYEQY
V: TRBV14; size: NA; J: TRBJ2-3; CDR3: ASSPTSGRGADTQY
V: TRBV6-5; size: NA; J: TRBJ1-2; CDR3: ASSSRVLEGYT
V: TRBV10-2; size: NA; J: TRBJ2-7; CDR3: ASSESGMSGTYEQY
V: TRBV12-5; size: once; J: TRBJ2-2; CDR3: ASGSTSGGLHTGELF
V: TRBV7-9; size: NA; J: TRBJ2-7; CDR3: ASSLSGQGLEQY
V: TRBV10-3; size: few; J: TRBJ2-7; CDR3: AISSRDSAYEQY
V: TRBV19; size: NA; J: TRBJ2-3; CDR3: ASSRFGTGGEDTQY
V: TRBV5-1; size: NA; J: TRBJ1-1; CDR3: ASSFGTGGVNTEAF
V: TRBV5-6; size: NA; J: TRBJ1-2; CDR3: ASSWGDSWGYT
V: TRBV7-3; size: once; J: TRBJ2-1; CDR3: ASSLTPVGAGIYNEQF
V: TRBV14; size: NA; J: TRBJ2-3; CDR3: ASSPLAGGSTDTQY
V: TRBV7-3; size: few; J: TRBJ2-1; CDR3: ASSLMPSSYNEQF
V: TRBV5-1; size: NA; J: TRBJ2-1; CDR3: ASSSLSYNEQF
V: TRBV28; size: NA; J: TRBJ2-2; CDR3: ASSLIEYGLAGDTGELF
V: TRBV6-5; size: NA; J: TRBJ1-3; CDR3: ASSYLGTHSGNTIY
V: TRBV19; size: NA; J: TRBJ1-5; CDR3: ASTPARSVPLNQPQH
V: TRBV11-2; size: NA; J: TRBJ2-1; CDR3: ASSPRLELAGKQF
V: TRBV19; size: NA; J: TRBJ1-1; CDR3: ASSIAKGRSAF
V: TRBV27; size: NA; J: TRBJ2-3; CDR3: ASTLIVQGGVDTQY
V: TRBV14; size: NA; J: TRBJ2-1; CDR3: ASSPGRVSNEQF
V: TRBV28; size: NA; J: TRBJ2-3; CDR3: ASSDSTDTQY
V: TRBV5-1; size: NA; J: TRBJ2-7; CDR3: ASSNGQGGYEQY
V: TRBV29-1; size: NA; J: TRBJ2-5; CDR3: SLIDHQETQY
V: TRBV9; size: once; J: TRBJ2-1; CDR3: ASSVDDRFYNEQF
V: TRBV4-3; size: NA; J: TRBJ1-5; CDR3: ASSLGTGGFQPQH
V: TRBV12-5; size: NA; J: TRBJ2-1; CDR3: ASGLVVTGQKYNEQF
V: TRBV6-1; size: NA; J: TRBJ2-4; CDR3: ASSGGTSGFKNIQY
V: TRBV18; size: NA; J: TRBJ1-3; CDR3: ASSPLAAGDGNTIY
V: TRBV19; size: few; J: TRBJ1-2; CDR3: ASGQGRYGYGYT
V: TRBV23-1; size: NA; J: TRBJ2-2; CDR3: ASSPRQDTGELF
V: TRBV7-2; size: NA; J: TRBJ2-5; CDR3: ASRRGSGQETQY
V: TRBV5-1; size: NA; J: TRBJ2-7; CDR3: ASSPGRNYEQY